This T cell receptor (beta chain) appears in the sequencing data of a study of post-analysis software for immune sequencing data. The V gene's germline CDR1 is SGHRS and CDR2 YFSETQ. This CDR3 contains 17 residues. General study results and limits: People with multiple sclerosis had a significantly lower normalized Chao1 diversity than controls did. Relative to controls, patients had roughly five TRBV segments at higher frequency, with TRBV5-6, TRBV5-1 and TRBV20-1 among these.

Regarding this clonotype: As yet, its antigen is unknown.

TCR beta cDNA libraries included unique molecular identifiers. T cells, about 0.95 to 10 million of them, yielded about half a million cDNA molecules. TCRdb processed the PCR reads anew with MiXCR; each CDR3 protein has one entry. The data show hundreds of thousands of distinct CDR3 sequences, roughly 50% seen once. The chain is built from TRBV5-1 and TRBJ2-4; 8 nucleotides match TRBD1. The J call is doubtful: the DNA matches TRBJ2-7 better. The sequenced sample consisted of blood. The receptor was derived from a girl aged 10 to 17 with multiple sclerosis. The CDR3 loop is CASSLGQGARGSYEQYF. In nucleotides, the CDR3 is TGCGCCAGCAGCTTGGGGCAGGGGGCCAGGGGCTCCTACGAGCAGTACTTC.